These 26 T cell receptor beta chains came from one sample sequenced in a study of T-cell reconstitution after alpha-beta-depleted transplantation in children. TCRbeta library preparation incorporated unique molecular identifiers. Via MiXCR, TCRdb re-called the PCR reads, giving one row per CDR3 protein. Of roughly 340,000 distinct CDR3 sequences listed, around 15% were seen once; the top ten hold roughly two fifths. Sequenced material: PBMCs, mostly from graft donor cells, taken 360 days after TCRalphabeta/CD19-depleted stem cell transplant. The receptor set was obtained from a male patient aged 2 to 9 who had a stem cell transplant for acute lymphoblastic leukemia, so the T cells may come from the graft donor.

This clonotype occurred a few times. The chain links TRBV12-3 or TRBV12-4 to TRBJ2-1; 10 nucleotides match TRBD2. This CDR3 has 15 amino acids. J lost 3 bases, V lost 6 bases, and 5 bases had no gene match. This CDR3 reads CASRFTSGDYNEQFF. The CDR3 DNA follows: TGTGCCAGCAGATTCACTAGCGGGGACTACAATGAGCAGTTCTTC.

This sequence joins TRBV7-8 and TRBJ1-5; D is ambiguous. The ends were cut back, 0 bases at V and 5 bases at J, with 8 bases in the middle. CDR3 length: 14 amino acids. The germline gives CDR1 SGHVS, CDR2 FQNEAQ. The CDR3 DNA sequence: TGTGCCAGCAGCTTAGCGACCCGATATCAGCCCCAGCATTTT. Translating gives CASSLATRYQPQHF.

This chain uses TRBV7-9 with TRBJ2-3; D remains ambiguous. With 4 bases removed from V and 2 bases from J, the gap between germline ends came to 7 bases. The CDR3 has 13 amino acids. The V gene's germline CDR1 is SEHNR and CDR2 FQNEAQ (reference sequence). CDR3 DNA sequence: TGTGCCAGCAGCTGGGCCCCCACAGATACGCAGTATTTT. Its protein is CASSWAPTDTQYF.

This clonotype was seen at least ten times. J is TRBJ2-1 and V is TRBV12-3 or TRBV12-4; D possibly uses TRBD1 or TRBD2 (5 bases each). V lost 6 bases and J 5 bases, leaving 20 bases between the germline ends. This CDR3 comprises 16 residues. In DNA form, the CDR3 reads TGTGCCAGCAGACGCATCCGGGACCCCCCGCACAATGAGCAGTTCTTC. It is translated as CASRRIRDPPHNEQFF.

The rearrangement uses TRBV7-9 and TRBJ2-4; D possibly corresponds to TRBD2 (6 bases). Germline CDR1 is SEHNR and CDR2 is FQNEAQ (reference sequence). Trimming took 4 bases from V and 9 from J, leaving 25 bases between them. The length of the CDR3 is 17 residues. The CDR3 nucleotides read TGTGCCAGCAGCTCCTCTAACGGACTACAGGTCCCCGGCATTCAGTACTTC. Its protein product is CASSSSNGLQVPGIQYF.

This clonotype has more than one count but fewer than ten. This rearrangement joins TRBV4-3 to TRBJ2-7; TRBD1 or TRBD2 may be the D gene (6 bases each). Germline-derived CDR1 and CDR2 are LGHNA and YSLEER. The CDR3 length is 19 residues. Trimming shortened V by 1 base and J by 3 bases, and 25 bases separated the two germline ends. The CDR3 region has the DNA TGCGCCAGCAGCCAAGGAAGGGGGGTACACAGTCCCGCCGACTACGAGCAGTACTTC. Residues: CASSQGRGVHSPADYEQYF.

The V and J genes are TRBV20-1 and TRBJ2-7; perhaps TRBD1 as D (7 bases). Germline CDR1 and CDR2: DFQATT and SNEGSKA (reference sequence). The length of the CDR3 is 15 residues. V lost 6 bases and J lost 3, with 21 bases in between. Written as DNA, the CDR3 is TGCAGTGCCAGCGGAGGGACAGCGGTTTACTACGAGCAGTACTTC. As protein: CSASGGTAVYYEQYF.

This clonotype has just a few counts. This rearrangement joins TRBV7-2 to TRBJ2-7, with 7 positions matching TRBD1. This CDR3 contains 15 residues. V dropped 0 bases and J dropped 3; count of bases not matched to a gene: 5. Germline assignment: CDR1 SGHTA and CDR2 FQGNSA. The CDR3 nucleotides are TGTGCCAGCAGCTTAGCGACAGGGCCCTACTACGAGCAGTACTTC. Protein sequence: CASSLATGPYYEQYF.

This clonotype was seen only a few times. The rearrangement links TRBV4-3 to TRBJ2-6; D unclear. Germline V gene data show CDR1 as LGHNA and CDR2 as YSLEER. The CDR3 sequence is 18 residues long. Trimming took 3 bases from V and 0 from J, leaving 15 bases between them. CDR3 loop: CASSQLPGRLSGANVLTF. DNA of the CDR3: TGCGCCAGCAGCCAGCTTCCTGGACGTCTCTCTGGGGCCAACGTCCTGACTTTC.

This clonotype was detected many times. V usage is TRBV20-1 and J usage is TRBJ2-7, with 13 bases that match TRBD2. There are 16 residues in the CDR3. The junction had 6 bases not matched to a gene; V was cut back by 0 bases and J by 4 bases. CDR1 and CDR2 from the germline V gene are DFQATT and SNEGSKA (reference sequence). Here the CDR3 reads CSARDRLAGGVYEQYF. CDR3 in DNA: TGCAGTGCTAGAGATAGACTAGCGGGAGGTGTTTACGAGCAGTACTTC.

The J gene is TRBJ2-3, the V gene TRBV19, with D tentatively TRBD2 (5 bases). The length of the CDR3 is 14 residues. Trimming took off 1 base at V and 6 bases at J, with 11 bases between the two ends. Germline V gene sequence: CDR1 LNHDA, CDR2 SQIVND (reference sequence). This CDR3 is CASSIAGGQDTQYF. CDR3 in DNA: TGTGCCAGTAGTATAGCGGGCGGGCAGGATACGCAGTATTTT. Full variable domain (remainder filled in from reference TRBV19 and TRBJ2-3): DGGITQSPKYLFRKEGQNVTLSCEQNLNHDAMYWYRQDPGQGLRLIYYSQIVNDFQKGDIAEGYSVSREKKESFPLTVTSAQKNPTAFYLCASSIAGGQDTQYFGPGTRLTVL.

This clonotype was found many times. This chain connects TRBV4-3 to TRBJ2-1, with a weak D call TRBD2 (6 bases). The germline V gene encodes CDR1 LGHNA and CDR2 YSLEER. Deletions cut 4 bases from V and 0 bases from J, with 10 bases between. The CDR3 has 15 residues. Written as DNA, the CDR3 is TGCGCCAGCAGCCCTCACGGGAGCTCCTACAATGAGCAGTTCTTC. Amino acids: CASSPHGSSYNEQFF.

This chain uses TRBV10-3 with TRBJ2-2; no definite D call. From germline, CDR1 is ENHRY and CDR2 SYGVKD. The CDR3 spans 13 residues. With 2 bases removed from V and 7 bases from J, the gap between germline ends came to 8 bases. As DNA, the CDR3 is TGTGCCATCAGTGAGGGAACCTACGGGGAGCTGTTTTTT. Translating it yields CAISEGTYGELFF.

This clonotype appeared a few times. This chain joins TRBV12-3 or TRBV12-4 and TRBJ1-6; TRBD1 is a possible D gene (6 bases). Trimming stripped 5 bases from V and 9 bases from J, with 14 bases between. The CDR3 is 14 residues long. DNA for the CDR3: TGTGCCAGCAGTCCCAGGGGTTGGAGTTCACCCCTCCACTTT. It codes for CASSPRGWSSPLHF.

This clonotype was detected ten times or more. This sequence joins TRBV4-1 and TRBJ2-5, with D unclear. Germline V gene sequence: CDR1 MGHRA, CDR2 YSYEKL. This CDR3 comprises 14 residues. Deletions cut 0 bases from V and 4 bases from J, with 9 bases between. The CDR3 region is CASSQELVVETQYF. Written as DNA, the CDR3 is TGCGCCAGCAGCCAAGAGCTAGTGGTAGAGACCCAGTACTTC.

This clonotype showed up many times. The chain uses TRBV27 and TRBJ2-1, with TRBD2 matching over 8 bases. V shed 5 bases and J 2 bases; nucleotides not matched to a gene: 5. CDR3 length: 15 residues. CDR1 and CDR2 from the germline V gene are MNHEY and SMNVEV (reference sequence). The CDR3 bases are TGTGCCAGCAGTGTGGGACTAGAACCCTACAATGAGCAGTTCTTC. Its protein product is CASSVGLEPYNEQFF.

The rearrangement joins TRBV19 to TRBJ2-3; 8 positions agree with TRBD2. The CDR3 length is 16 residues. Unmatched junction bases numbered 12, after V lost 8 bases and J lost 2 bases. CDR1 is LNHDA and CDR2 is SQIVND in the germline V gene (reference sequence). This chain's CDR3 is CASSKTSGVTTDTQYF. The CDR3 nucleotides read TGTGCCAGTTCCAAAACTAGCGGAGTTACCACAGATACGCAGTATTTT.

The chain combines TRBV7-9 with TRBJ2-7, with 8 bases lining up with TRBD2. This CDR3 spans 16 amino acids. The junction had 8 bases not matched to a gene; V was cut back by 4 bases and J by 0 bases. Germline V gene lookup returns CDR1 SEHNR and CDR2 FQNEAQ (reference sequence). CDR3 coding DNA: TGTGCCAGCAGCTCCCTCCTAGCGGGCAGCTCCTACGAGCAGTACTTC. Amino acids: CASSSLLAGSSYEQYF.

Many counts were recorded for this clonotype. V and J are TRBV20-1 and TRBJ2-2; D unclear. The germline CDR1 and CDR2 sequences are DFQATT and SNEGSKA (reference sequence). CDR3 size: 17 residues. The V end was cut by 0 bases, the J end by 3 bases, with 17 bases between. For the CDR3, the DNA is TGCAGTGCTAGAGATTTTTCCAAAACGGTCCACACCGGGGAGCTGTTTTTT. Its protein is CSARDFSKTVHTGELFF.

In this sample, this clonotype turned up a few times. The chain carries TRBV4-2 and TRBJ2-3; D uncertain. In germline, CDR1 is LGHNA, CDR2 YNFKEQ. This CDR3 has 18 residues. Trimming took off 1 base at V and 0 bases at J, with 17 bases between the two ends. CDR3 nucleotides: TGTGCCAGCAGCCAAGTACACGGTGATGGCGCAAGCACAGATACGCAGTATTTT. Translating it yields CASSQVHGDGASTDTQYF.

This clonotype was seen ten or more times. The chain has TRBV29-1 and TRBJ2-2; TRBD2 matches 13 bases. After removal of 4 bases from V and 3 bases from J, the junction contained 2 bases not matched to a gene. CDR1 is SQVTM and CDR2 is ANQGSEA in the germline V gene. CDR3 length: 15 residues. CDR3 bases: TGCAGCGTTGGACTAGCGGGAGGTTACACCGGGGAGCTGTTTTTT. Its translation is CSVGLAGGYTGELFF.

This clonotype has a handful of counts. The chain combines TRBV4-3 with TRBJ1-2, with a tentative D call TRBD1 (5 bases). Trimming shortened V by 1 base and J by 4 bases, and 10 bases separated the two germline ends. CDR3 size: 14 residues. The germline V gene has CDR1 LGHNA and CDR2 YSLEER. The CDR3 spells CASSQADRSYGYTF. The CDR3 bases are TGCGCCAGCAGCCAAGCAGACAGATCCTATGGCTACACCTTC.

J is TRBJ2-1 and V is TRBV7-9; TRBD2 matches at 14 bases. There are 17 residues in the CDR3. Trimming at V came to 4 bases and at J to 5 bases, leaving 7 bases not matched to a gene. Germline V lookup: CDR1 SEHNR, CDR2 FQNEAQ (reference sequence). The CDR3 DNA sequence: TGTGCCAGCAGCTCAAAAAGGGGACTAGCGGGGGACAATGAGCAGTTCTTC. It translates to CASSSKRGLAGDNEQFF.

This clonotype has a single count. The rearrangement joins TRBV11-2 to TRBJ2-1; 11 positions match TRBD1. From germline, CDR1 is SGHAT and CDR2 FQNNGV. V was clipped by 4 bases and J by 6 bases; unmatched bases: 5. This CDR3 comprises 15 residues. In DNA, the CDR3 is TGTGCCAGCAGCTCGAGGGGGACAGGGGGCAATGAGCAGTTCTTC. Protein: CASSSRGTGGNEQFF.

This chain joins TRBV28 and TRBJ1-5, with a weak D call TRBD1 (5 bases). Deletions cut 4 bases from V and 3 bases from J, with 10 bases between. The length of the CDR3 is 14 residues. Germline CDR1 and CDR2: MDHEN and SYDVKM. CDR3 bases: TGTGCCAGCAGTTGGTCAGGGCCCAATCAGCCCCAGCATTTT. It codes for CASSWSGPNQPQHF.

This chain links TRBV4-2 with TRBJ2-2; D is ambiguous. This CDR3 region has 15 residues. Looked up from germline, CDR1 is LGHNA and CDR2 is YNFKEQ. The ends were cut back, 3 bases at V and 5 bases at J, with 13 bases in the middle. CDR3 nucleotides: TGTGCCAGCAGCCAGCCCCTCTCGACTACCGGGGAGCTGTTTTTT. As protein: CASSQPLSTTGELFF.